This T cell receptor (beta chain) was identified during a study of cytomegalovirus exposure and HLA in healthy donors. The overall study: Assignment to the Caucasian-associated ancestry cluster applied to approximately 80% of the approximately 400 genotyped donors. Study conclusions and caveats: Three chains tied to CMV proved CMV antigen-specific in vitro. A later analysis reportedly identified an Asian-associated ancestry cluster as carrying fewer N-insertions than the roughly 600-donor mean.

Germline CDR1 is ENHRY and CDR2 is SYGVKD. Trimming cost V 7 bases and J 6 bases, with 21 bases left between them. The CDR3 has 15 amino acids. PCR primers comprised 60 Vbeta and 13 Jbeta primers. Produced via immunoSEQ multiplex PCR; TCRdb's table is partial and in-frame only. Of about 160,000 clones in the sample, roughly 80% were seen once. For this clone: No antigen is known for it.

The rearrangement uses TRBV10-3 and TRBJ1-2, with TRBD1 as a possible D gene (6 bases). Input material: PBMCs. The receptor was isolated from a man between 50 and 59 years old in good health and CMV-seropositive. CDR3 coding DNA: TGTGCCATCAACCCTACAGGGAAGAAGGGGAATGGCTACACCTTC. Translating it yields CAINPTGKKGNGYTF.